Listed below are T cell receptor beta chains from one sample, sequenced in a study of blood T cell repertoires in COVID-19. Measured with immunoSEQ multiplex PCR; TCRdb has only the in-frame clones, and not every one. The sample holds about 400,000 clones, roughly 90% seen once. Input material: PBMCs or T cells enriched from blood (not recorded which). The receptor source for this set is a woman aged 25 to 39 with acute COVID-19. Both conserved end residues are part of each CDR3. Each record gives: clone size, J gene, V gene, D gene, CDR3 DNA, CDR3 protein. A D gene is named only where the DNA matches it firmly. Clone size is shown for a subset of rows, as once, few, many or a class of expanded clone.

>.|TRBJ2-7|TRBV2|.
TGTGCCAGCAGGGCAGGGTTCGGGGAGCAGTACTTC
CASRAGFGEQYF
>.|TRBJ1-5|TRBV2|TRBD1
TGTGCCAGCAGTGGACAGGGCCATCAGCCCCAGCATTTT
CASSGQGHQPQHF
>.|TRBJ2-6|TRBV19|.
TGTGCCAGTACGTGGGGCTCCGGCAGGGAACTCTCTGGGGCCAACGTCCTGACTTTC
CASTWGSGRELSGANVLTF
>.|TRBJ2-7|TRBV10-3|TRBD1
TGTGCCATCAGTGGGACAGGGTCAGCGCACGAGCAGTACTTC
CAISGTGSAHEQYF
>.|TRBJ1-2|TRBV28|TRBD1
TGTGCCAGCAGTTTAGGGACAGGATATGGCTACACCTTC
CASSLGTGYGYTF
>.|TRBJ1-5|TRBV19|.
TGTGCCAGTAGAAAAGGCGGGGTTGTAAGTCAGCCCCAGCATTTT
CASRKGGVVSQPQHF
>once|TRBJ1-5|TRBV7-6|.
TGTGCCAGCAGCTTAGTAGTCGGAGTAAATCAGCCCCAGCATTTT
CASSLVVGVNQPQHF
>once|TRBJ2-1|TRBV10-3|TRBD2
TGTGCCATCAGTGAGAGTGAACTAGCGGGGTACAATGAGCAGTTCTTC
CAISESELAGYNEQFF
>.|TRBJ1-1|TRBV19|TRBD1
TGTGCCAGTAGTAACCGGGACAGGGAGAACACTGAAGCTTTCTTT
CASSNRDRENTEAFF
>.|TRBJ2-2|TRBV27|TRBD2
TGTGCCAGCAGTTTCCGCGGGGGGGTTTGGGGCACCGGGGAGCTGTTTTTT
CASSFRGGVWGTGELFF
>once|TRBJ2-2|TRBV3-1/TRBV3-2|.
TGTGCCAGCAGCCAAAGGGGGGGTATGCTAACCGGGGAGCTGTTTTTT
CASSQRGGMLTGELFF
>.|TRBJ1-5|TRBV3-1/TRBV3-2|.
TGTGCCAGCAGCCAAGGAGGGGGTTGGGCTCAGCCCCAGCATTTT
CASSQGGGWAQPQHF
>once|TRBJ2-1|TRBV24-1|TRBD1
TGTGCCACCAGTGAGTCGACAGGGGACAATGAGCAGTTCTTC
CATSESTGDNEQFF
>.|TRBJ1-1|TRBV18|.
TGTGCCAGCTCACCAGGCGGAGACAGAAACGAGGCTTTCTTT
CASSPGGDRNEAFF
>few|TRBJ1-2|TRBV5-6|.
TGTGCCAGCAGCTTGCCAGTCGCTAACTATGGCTACACCTTC
CASSLPVANYGYTF
>.|TRBJ2-3|TRBV6-2/TRBV6-3|TRBD2
TGTGCCAGCAGTTACTCGAGTAGCGGGGCCGTCACAGATACGCAGTATTTT
CASSYSSSGAVTDTQYF
>.|TRBJ1-5|TRBV2|.
TGTGCCAGCAGTGCACCCGGGTATAGCAATCAGCCCCAGCATTTT
CASSAPGYSNQPQHF